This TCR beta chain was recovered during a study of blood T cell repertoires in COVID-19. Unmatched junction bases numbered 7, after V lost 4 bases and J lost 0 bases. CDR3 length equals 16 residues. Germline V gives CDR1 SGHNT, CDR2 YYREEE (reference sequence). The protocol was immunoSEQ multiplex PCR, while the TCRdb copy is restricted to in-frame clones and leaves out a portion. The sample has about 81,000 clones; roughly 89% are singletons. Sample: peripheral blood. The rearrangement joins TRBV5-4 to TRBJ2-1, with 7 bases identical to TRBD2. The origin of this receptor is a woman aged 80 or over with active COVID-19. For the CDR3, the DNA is TGTGCCAGCAGCACCCTGGGGGGGGGCTCCTACAATGAGCAGTTCTTC. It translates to CASSTLGGGSYNEQFF.